The 18 T cell receptor beta chains in this list originate from one sample, sequenced in a study of beta chain features in type 1 diabetes. What was sequenced were expressed TCRB transcripts, since all of the isolated RNA had been reverse transcribed. Assay used: immunoSEQ multiplex PCR; TCRdb lists only in-frame clones, some missing. The sample records fewer than 200,000 clones, about 13% being singletons. Sequencing was done on a sample of central memory CD4+ T cells from blood. Every receptor here comes from a woman between 18 and 30 years old in good health.

This clone was detected a few times. The chain uses TRBV4-2 and TRBJ2-1; 7 bases fit TRBD1. The CDR3 is 18 amino acids. Germline V gene data show CDR1 as LGHNA and CDR2 as YNFKEQ. The ends lost 0 bases at V and 6 bases at J; junction bases unmatched: 14. Here the CDR3 reads CASSQDIPHTTGPNEQFF. The CDR3 bases are TGTGCCAGCAGCCAAGATATCCCCCATACGACAGGGCCCAATGAGCAGTTCTTC.

This CDR3 is CASSPSTQRAGYGYTF. CDR3 DNA: TGTGCCAGCAGCCCAAGTACGCAACGCGCCGGCTATGGCTACACCTTC. The J gene is TRBJ1-2, the V gene TRBV5-6; D remains unclear. V dropped 4 bases and J dropped 4 bases, with 20 bases sitting between them. Germline V lookup: CDR1 SGHDT, CDR2 YYEEEE. There are 16 residues in the CDR3.

J is TRBJ1-4 and V is TRBV29-1; D unresolved. The germline V gene has CDR1 SQVTM and CDR2 ANQGSEA. This CDR3 has 12 amino acids. The V end lost 7 bases, the J end lost 8 bases, and 14 bases lay between the germline ends. CDR3 DNA: TGCAGCGCCGGGTCCCGAGGGGAAAAACTGTTTTTT. Protein product: CSAGSRGEKLFF.

This clone was picked up one time. The J gene is TRBJ2-5, the V gene TRBV27, with a tentative D call TRBD1 (5 bases). CDR1 MNHEY and CDR2 SMNVEV come from the germline V gene (reference sequence). The length of the CDR3 is 15 residues. Trimming cost V 5 bases and J 4 bases, with 17 bases left between them. The CDR3 DNA reads TGTGCCAGCAGTCCCCCTCCTAGTGACAGAGAGACCCAGTACTTC. Amino acid sequence: CASSPPPSDRETQYF.

The chain joins TRBV4-2 to TRBJ1-5; tentatively, D is TRBD1 (6 bases). CDR1 and CDR2 (germline): LGHNA, YNFKEQ. V shed 0 bases and J shed 0 bases, with 15 bases lying between them. The CDR3 is 18 residues long. Here the CDR3 DNA reads TGTGCCAGCAGCCAAGATCCCTCAGGGGCTAATAGCAATCAGCCCCAGCATTTT. Translation gives CASSQDPSGANSNQPQHF.

Comments on this clone: A read error may account for a junction end that differs from germline. This sequence joins TRBV7-7 and TRBJ2-1; 10 bases fit TRBD2. The CDR3 has 16 amino acids. In germline, CDR1 is SSHAT, CDR2 FNYEAQ (reference sequence). Written as DNA, the CDR3 is TGTGCTAGCAGCGACAGCAGCGGGAGGGCCTACAATGAGCAGTTCTTC. This codes for CASSDSSGRAYNEQFF.

This clone was observed a handful of times. CDR3 amino acids: CASSFNSPGRGETQYF. The CDR3 bases are TGTGCCAGCAGCTTTAACTCCCCGGGACGGGGGGAGACCCAGTACTTC. The chain couples TRBV7-2 to TRBJ2-5; tentative D call: TRBD2 (6 bases). The V end was cut by 3 bases, the J end by 5 bases, with 19 bases between. Germline-derived CDR1 and CDR2 are SGHTA and FQGNSA. The CDR3 has 16 residues. Variable domain in full (rest from reference TRBV7-2 and TRBJ2-5): GAGVSQSPSNKVTEKGKDVELRCDPISGHTALYWYRQSLGQGLEFLIYFQGNSAPDKSGLPSDRFSAERTGGSVSTLTIQRTQQEDSAVYLCASSFNSPGRGETQYFGPGTRLLVL.

This clone turned up a few times. V usage is TRBV28 and J usage is TRBJ1-2, with D perhaps matching TRBD1 (6 bases). Trimming took off 7 bases at V and 5 bases at J, with 11 bases between the two ends. The CDR3 consists of 12 residues. Looked up from germline, CDR1 is MDHEN and CDR2 is SYDVKM. The CDR3 here is CASNSGQYGYTF. The CDR3 DNA sequence: TGTGCCAGCAACTCCGGACAGTATGGCTACACCTTC.

The chain is built from TRBV2 and TRBJ1-5, with TRBD1 matching over 10 bases. Germline V lookup: CDR1 SNHLY, CDR2 FYNNEI. V lost 8 bases, J lost 1 base, and 5 bases stayed unmatched. The CDR3 sequence is 15 residues long. The CDR3, as DNA: TGTGCCAGCGGGGGACAGGGGATAAGCAATCAGCCCCAGCATTTT. Residues: CASGGQGISNQPQHF.

The chain has TRBV11-2 and TRBJ2-3, with TRBD2 matching 10 bases. The CDR3 length is 16 residues. Germline V gene data show CDR1 as SGHAT and CDR2 as FQNNGV. V lost 6 bases and J lost 8; bases outside the gene matches: 14. The CDR3 is CASRLASSGRSGTQYF. In nucleotides, the CDR3 is TGTGCCAGCAGACTCGCCTCTAGCGGGAGATCGGGTACGCAGTATTTT. The entire variable domain, with the rest obtained from reference TRBV11-2 and TRBJ2-3, is as follows: EAGVAQSPRYKIIEKRQSVAFWCNPISGHATLYWYQQILGQGPKLLIQFQNNGVVDDSQLPKDRFSAERLKGVDSTLKIQPAKLEDSAVYLCASRLASSGRSGTQYFGPGTRLTVL.

A word on this clone: Other DNA sequences in the same sample also yield this CDR3. The rearrangement links TRBV6-5 to TRBJ2-5; perhaps TRBD2 as D (6 bases). The CDR3 extends over 13 amino acids. Between the trimmed V and J ends, which lost 6 bases and 2 bases, there was a span of 10 bases. Germline lookup yields CDR1 MNHEY and CDR2 SVGAGI. CDR3 nucleotides: TGTGCCAGCAGGCGGGGTCAACAAGAGACCCAGTACTTC. Its translation is CASRRGQQETQYF.

V and J are TRBV29-1 and TRBJ2-2, with D perhaps matching TRBD2 (6 bases). Looked up from germline, CDR1 is SQVTM and CDR2 is ANQGSEA. The CDR3 consists of 13 residues. V lost 4 bases to trimming and J lost 4 bases, with 10 bases between them. CDR3 loop: CSVGRERTGELFF. CDR3 nucleotides: TGCAGCGTTGGACGGGAGCGCACCGGGGAGCTGTTTTTT.

The genes are TRBV30 and TRBJ1-1; TRBD1 aligns across 7 bases. V lost 4 bases, J lost 7 bases, and 15 bases stayed unmatched. The CDR3 runs to 15 residues. Germline V gene data show CDR1 as GTSNPN and CDR2 as SVGIG (reference sequence). Here the CDR3 reads CAWKNRDPDRVEAFF. The CDR3 DNA follows: TGTGCCTGGAAGAACCGGGACCCAGACAGGGTTGAAGCTTTCTTT.

This clone was counted only a few times. The chain has TRBV5-1 and TRBJ2-7; tentatively, D is TRBD2 (6 bases). Trimming took off 2 bases at V and 3 bases at J, with 15 bases between the two ends. CDR1 and CDR2 from the germline V gene are SGHRS and YFSETQ. CDR3 length: 15 amino acids. This chain's CDR3 is CASSFDSGGIYEQYF. In nucleotides, the CDR3 is TGCGCCAGCAGCTTCGATAGCGGAGGGATCTACGAGCAGTACTTC.

This clone was found a few times. The chain combines TRBV19 with TRBJ2-7; D remains ambiguous. The V gene lost 4 bases and the J gene lost 4 bases, with 14 bases spanning the gap. Looked up from germline, CDR1 is LNHDA and CDR2 is SQIVND (reference sequence). This CDR3 is built from 14 residues. This CDR3 reads CASSSLHPGYEQYF. CDR3 bases: TGTGCCAGTAGTAGCCTGCACCCGGGTTACGAGCAGTACTTC.

This clone occurred a few times. V usage is TRBV14 and J usage is TRBJ2-5, with 8 bases identical to TRBD2. V lost 8 bases and J lost 2; bases outside the gene matches: 10. This CDR3 region has 15 residues. CDR1 SGHDN and CDR2 FVKESK come from the germline V gene. CDR3 nucleotides: TGTGCCAGCCACCTTAGCGGGACGCTACAAGAGACCCAGTACTTC. Protein sequence: CASHLSGTLQETQYF.

The genes are TRBV19 and TRBJ2-7, with TRBD2 identical over 8 bases. Germline V gene lookup returns CDR1 LNHDA and CDR2 SQIVND (reference sequence). Losses at the gene ends were 0 bases for V and 1 base for J; bases not matched to a gene: 2. This CDR3 is built from 15 residues. The CDR3 DNA sequence: TGTGCCAGTAGTATAGAAAGCGGGAGATCCTACGAGCAGTACTTC. Protein sequence: CASSIESGRSYEQYF.

In its sample, this clone was seen many times. CDR3 in amino acids: CASGASKGAFYEQYF. DNA of the CDR3: TGTGCCAGCGGGGCTTCGAAGGGGGCCTTCTACGAGCAGTACTTC. J is TRBJ2-7 and V is TRBV6-6, with 7 bases that match TRBD1. Germline V gene sequence: CDR1 MNHNY, CDR2 SVGAGI (reference sequence). The CDR3 contains 15 residues. The V segment lost 8 bases and the J segment 3 bases; nucleotides outside the gene matches: 13.